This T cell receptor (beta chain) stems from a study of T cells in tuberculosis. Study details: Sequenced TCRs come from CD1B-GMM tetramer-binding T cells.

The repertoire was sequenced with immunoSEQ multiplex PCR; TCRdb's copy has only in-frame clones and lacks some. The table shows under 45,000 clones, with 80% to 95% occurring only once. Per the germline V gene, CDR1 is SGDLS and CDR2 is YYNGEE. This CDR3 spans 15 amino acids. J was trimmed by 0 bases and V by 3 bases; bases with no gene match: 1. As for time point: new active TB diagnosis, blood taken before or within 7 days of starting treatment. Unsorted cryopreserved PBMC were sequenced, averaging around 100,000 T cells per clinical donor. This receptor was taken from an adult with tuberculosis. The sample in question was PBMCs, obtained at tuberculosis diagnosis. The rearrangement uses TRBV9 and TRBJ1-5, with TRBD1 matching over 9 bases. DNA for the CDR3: TGTGCCAGCAGCGAACAGGGGGCTAGCAATCAGCCCCAGCATTTT. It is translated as CASSEQGASNQPQHF.